This T cell receptor (beta chain) was identified during a study of blood T cell repertoires in COVID-19. How the authors handled the data: Reference gene primer amplification yielded estimated nucleated cell counts. Measured with immunoSEQ multiplex PCR; TCRdb has only the in-frame clones, and not every one. V, J and clone size are taken as reported in that table, and D and trimming were inferred from the DNA itself. The table has about 70,000 clones, 86% seen once. Trimming cost V 0 bases and J 7 bases, with 8 bases left between them. Germline V gene sequence: CDR1 SGHRS, CDR2 YFSETQ. The CDR3 loop spans 14 amino acids.

Sequences were obtained from peripheral blood. This sequence originates from a human donor in a cohort sampled during active COVID-19. The chain links TRBV5-1 to TRBJ1-6; D may be TRBD1 (5 bases). CDR3 bases: TGCGCCAGCAGCTTGGAGGGGTCGAATTCACCCCTCCACTTT. Residues: CASSLEGSNSPLHF.